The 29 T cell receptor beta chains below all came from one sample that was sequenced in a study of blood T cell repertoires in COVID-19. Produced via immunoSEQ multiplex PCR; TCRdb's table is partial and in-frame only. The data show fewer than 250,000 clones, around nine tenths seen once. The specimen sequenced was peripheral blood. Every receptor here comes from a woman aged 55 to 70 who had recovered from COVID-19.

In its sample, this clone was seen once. The CDR3 coding sequence is TGTGCCAGCAGCCTCGACATGAGCTCACCCCTCCACTTT. Amino acids: CASSLDMSSPLHF. The rearrangement joins TRBV3-1 (or the pseudogene TRBV3-2) to TRBJ1-6; D unclear. The CDR3 extends over 13 amino acids. Germline V gene lookup returns CDR1 LGHDT and CDR2 YNNKEL (reference sequence). V was pared by 4 bases and J by 10 bases, with 11 bases between.

CDR3 DNA: TGCGCCAGCAGTCACCCCACCCCACTTAGCGTCAATGAGCAGTTCTTC. Amino acid sequence: CASSHPTPLSVNEQFF. The chain couples TRBV23-1 to TRBJ2-1; perhaps TRBD2 as D (5 bases). TRBV23-1 is flagged as an ORF with uncertain function. The CDR3 totals 16 residues. Deletions cut 3 bases from V and 6 bases from J, with 18 bases between.

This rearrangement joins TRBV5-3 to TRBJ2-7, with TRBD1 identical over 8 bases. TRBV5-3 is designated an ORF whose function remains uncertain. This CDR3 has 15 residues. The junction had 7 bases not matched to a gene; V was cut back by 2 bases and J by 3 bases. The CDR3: CARSLRTGKVYEQYF. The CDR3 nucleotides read TGTGCCAGAAGCTTACGGACAGGGAAGGTCTACGAGCAGTACTTC.

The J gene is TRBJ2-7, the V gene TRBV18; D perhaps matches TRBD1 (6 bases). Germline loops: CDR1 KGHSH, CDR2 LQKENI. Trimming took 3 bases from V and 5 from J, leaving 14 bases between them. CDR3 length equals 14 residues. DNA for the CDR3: TGTGCCAGCTCACCCTTCCGGGACACCGACGAGCAGTACTTC. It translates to CASSPFRDTDEQYF.

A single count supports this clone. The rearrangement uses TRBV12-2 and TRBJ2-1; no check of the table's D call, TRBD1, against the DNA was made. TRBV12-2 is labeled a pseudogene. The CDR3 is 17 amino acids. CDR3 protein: CASRSCRIRPGNNEQFF. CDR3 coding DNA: TGTGCAAGTCGCTCCTGCCGGATCCGCCCAGGTAACAATGAGCAGTTCTTC.

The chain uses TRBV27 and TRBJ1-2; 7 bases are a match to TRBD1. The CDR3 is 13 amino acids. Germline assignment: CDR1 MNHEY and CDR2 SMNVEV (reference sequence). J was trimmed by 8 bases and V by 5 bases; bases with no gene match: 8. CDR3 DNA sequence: TGTGCCAGCAGTCCAAGGGACAGAGGCGGCTACACCTTC. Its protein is CASSPRDRGGYTF.

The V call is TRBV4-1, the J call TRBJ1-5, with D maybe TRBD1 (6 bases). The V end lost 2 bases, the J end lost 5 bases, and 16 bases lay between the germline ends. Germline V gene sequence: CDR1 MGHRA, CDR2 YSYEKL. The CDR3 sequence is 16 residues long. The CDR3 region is CASSQNRVERDQPQHF. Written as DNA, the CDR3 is TGCGCCAGCAGCCAAAACAGGGTTGAAAGAGATCAGCCCCAGCATTTT.

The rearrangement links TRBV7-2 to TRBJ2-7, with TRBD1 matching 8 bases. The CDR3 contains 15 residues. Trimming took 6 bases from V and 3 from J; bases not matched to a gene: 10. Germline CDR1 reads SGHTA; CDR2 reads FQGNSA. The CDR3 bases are TGTGCCAGCAGTCGAAACGACAGGGGTGACTACGAGCAGTACTTC. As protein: CASSRNDRGDYEQYF.

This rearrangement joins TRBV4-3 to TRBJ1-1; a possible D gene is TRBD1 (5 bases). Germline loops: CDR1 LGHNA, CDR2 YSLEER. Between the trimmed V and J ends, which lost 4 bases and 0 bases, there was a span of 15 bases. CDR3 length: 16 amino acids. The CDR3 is CASSLHRTILNTEAFF. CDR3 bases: TGCGCCAGCAGCCTCCATAGGACAATTTTGAACACTGAAGCTTTCTTT.

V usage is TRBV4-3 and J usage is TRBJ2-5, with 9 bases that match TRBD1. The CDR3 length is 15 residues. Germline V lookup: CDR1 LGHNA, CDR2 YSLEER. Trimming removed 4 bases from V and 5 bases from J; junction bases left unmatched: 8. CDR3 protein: CASSPRTGGVETQYF. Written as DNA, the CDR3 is TGCGCCAGCAGCCCACGAACAGGGGGCGTGGAGACCCAGTACTTC.

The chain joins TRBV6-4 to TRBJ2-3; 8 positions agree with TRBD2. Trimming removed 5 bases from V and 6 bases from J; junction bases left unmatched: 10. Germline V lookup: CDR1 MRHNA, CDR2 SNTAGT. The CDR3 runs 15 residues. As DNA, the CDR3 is TGTGCCAGCAGTCGCACGGCGGGGGGACCGGATACGCAGTATTTT. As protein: CASSRTAGGPDTQYF.

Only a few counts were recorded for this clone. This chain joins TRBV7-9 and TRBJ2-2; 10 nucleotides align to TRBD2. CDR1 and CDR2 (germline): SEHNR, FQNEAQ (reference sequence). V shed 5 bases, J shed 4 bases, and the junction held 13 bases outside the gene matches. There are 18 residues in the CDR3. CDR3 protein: CASSLPLSGGVSTGELFF. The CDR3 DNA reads TGTGCCAGCAGCCTCCCATTAAGCGGGGGGGTGAGCACCGGGGAGCTGTTTTTT.

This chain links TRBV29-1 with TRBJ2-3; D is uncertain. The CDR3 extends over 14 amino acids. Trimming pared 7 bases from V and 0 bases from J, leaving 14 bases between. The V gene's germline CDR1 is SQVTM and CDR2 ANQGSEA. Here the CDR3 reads CSAAVGSSTDTQYF. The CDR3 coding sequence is TGCAGCGCCGCCGTCGGGTCTAGCACAGATACGCAGTATTTT.

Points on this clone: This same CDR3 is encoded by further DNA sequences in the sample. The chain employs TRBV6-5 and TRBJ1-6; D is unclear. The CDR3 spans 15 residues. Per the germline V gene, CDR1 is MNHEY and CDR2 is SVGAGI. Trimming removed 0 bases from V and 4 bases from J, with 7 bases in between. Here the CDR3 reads CASSYSGGYNSPLHF. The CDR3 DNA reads TGTGCCAGCAGTTACTCGGGCGGGTATAATTCACCCCTCCACTTT.

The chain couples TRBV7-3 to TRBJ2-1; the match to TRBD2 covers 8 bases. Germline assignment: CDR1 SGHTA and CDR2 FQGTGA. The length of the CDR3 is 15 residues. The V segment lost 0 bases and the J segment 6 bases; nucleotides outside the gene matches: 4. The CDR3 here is CASSLTSGGVNEQFF. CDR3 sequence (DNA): TGTGCCAGCAGCTTAACAAGCGGGGGAGTCAATGAGCAGTTCTTC.

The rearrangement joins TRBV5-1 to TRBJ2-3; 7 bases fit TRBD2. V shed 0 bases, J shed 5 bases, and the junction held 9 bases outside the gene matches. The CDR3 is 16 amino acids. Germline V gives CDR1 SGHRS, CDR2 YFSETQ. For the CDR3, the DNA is TGCGCCAGCAGCTTGGAACGGGGGGTCGGCGGAGATACGCAGTATTTT. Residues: CASSLERGVGGDTQYF.

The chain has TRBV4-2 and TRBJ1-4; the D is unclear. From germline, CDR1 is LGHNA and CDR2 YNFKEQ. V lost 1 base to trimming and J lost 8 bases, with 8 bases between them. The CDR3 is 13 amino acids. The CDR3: CASSQVGSEKLFF. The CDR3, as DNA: TGTGCCAGCAGCCAAGTGGGGAGCGAAAAACTGTTTTTT.

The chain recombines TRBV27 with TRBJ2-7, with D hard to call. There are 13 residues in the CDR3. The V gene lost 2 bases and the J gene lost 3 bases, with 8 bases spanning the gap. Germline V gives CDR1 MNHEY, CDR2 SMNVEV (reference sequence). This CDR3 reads CASSLGRYYEQYF. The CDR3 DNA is TGTGCCAGCAGTTTAGGCAGATACTACGAGCAGTACTTC.

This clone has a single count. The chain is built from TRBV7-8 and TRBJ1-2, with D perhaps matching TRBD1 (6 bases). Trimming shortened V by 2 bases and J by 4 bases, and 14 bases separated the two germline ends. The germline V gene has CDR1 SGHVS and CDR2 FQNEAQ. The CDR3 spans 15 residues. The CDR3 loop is CASSLSFRGIYGYTF. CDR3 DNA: TGTGCCAGCAGCTTATCTTTCAGGGGTATCTATGGCTACACCTTC. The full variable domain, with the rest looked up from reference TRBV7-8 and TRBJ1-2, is GAGVSQSPRYKVAKRGQDVALRCDPISGHVSLFWYQQALGQGPEFLTYFQNEAQLDKSGLPSDRFFAERPEGSVSTLKIQRTQQEDSAVYLCASSLSFRGIYGYTFGSGTRLTVV.

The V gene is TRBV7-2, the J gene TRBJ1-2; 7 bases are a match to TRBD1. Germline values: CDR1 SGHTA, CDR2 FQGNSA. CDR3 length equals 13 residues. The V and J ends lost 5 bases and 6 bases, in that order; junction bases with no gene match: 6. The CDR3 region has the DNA TGTGCCAGCAGCACACAGGGGATAGATGGCTACACCTTC. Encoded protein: CASSTQGIDGYTF.

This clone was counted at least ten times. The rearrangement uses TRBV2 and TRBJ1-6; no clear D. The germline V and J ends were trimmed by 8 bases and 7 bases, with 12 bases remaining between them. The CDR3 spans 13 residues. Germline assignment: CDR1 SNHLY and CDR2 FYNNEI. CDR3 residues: CASQRVQNSPLHF. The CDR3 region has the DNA TGTGCCAGCCAGAGGGTTCAGAATTCACCCCTCCACTTT.

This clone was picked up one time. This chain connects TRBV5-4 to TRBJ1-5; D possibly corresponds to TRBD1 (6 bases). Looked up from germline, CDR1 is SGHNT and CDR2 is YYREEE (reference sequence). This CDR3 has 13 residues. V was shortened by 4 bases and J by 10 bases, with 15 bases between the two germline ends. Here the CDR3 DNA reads TGTGCCAGCAGCCAACAGGGTGTGGGACCCCAGCATTTT. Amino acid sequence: CASSQQGVGPQHF.

The chain's CDR3 is CASSPAGGNQPQHF. The CDR3, as DNA: TGTGCCAGCAGTCCCGCAGGGGGGAATCAGCCCCAGCATTTT. The chain uses TRBV6-5 and TRBJ1-5; 7 bases match TRBD1. Germline CDR1 and CDR2: MNHEY and SVGAGI. After removal of 5 bases from V and 4 bases from J, the junction contained 5 bases not matched to a gene. The CDR3 totals 14 residues.

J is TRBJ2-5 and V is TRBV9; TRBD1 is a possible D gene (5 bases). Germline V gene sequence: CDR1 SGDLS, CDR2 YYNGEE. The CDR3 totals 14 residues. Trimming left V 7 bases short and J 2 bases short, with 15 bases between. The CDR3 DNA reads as TGTGCCAGCGGGCAGGGCGCAGGGCAAGAGACCCAGTACTTC. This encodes CASGQGAGQETQYF.

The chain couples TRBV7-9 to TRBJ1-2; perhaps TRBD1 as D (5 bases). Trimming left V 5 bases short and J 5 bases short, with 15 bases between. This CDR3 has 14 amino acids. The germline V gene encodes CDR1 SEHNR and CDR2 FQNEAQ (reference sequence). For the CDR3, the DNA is TGTGCCAGCAGCCTCCCTACGGGGGTATATGGCTACACCTTC. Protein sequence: CASSLPTGVYGYTF.

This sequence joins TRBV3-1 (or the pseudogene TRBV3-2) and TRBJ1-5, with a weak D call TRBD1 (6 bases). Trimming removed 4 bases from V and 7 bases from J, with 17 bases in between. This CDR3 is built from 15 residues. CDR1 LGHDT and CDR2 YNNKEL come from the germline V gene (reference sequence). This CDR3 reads CASSRGTGTAQPQHF. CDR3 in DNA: TGTGCCAGCAGCCGAGGAACAGGGACGGCACAGCCCCAGCATTTT.

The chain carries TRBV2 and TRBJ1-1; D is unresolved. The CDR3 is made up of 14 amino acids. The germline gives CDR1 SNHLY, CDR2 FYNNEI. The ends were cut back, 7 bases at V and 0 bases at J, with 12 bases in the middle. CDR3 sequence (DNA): TGTGCCAGCACACGGGGAGGGATGAACACTGAAGCTTTCTTT. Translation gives CASTRGGMNTEAFF.

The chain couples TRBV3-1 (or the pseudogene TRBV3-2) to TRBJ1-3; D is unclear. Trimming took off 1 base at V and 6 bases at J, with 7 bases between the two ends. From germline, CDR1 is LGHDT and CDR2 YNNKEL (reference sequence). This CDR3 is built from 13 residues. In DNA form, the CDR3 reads TGTGCCAGCAGCCAAGTGTTGGCAAACACCATATATTTT. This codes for CASSQVLANTIYF.

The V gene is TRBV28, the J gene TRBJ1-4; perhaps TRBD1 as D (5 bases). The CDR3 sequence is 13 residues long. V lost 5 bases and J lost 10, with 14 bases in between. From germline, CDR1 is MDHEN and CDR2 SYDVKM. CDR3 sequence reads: CASSPFQGLKLFF. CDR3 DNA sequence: TGTGCCAGCAGTCCTTTCCAGGGACTAAAACTGTTTTTT.